This TCR beta chain was identified during a study of cytomegalovirus exposure and HLA in healthy donors (dated by TCRdb to about 2017). With respect to the entire study: An earlier analysis of approximately 550 of the donors reported approximately 300 Gb of sequence data and 117 million unique TCR beta sequences from about 180 million T cells. An early release that covered fewer than 800 HLA-typed donors contained about 300 gigabases of sequencing data and about 93 million unique TCR sequences. Of the 398 genotyped donors, over 70% fell in the genetic ancestry cluster associated with self-reported Caucasian donors. The study aimed to test whether signatures of past pathogen exposure could be identified by cataloging public T cell receptors. The T cell repertoires of 666 subjects were profiled by immunosequencing and related to cytomegalovirus serostatus. A separate validation cohort of approximately 130 different subjects was used in addition to the roughly 620-subject first cohort. To predict cytomegalovirus infection status, the study combined high-throughput TCR immunosequencing, statistical association of individual TCRs with disease status, and machine learning. In a later analysis, previously published TCR beta repertoires from more than 500 donors were re-analyzed and high-resolution HLA genotyping was added so that TCR occurrence patterns could be studied. Rather than using new phenotypic data, the later analysis identified candidate immune exposures from TCR beta sequences and from how often those sequences occurred across donors. To decide whether each TCR beta V gene segment behaved as functional or pseudogenic, an earlier analysis of fewer than 750 of the donors relied on high-throughput TCR beta sequencing. Donor age, sex, ethnicity and CMV serostatus were collected together with the repertoire data. Genome-wide SNP genotypes for about 55% of the roughly 670 donors were used in a later genetic analysis, which treated that subset as a discovery cohort. Every repertoire in the discovery cohort had been generated on one and the same sequencing platform. Class I and class II HLA loci were covered by the typing at four-digit resolution. The number of typed donors differed by locus: roughly 629-640 for A, B, C, DRB1 and DQB1; 500 to 550 for DQA1; approximately 610 for DPA1; and roughly 490 for DPB1. A few DR-DQ haplotypes were treated as single units for association and clustering because of strong linkage in the cohort. Across some 400 genotyped donors of the cohort, an average of 235,054 unique TCR beta nucleotide sequences per donor were sequenced, and roughly 17% of those sequences were non-productive. The investigation overall reported the following: The classifier was reported to diagnose cytomegalovirus status with high specificity and sensitivity in both the original and validation cohorts. A later analysis associated about 16,000 TCR beta sequences with specific HLA alleles at a false discovery rate of 0.05. Linkage disequilibrium might explain the correlated functional status among segregating V segments, but an unknown experimental factor could not be excluded. When HLA alleles, especially DR and DQ, strongly co-occurred, attributing TCR associations to individual alleles was difficult. Roughly uniform sequencing depth across donors was assumed in presence/absence analyses, although this assumption may not hold. According to a later analysis, most CMV-associated TCR beta chains appeared to be HLA-restricted, and the HLA associations seemed to be driven largely by CMV exposure. While some public TCRs were present in many individuals, most TCR sequences turned up only very rarely across donors. Compared with equally common non-associated chains, HLA-associated TCR beta chains in a later analysis were more clonally expanded and had lower generation probabilities. For the cohort, immune exposure information was limited to CMV serostatus. Several of the top co-occurrence clusters appeared to be linked to parvovirus B19, influenza, CMV and Epstein-Barr virus, according to a later analysis. In vitro tests confirmed that a few of the cytomegalovirus-associated TCR beta chains recognize cytomegalovirus antigens. A later genetic analysis associated a missense DCLRE1C variant with V-gene and J-gene trimming of TCR beta chains, and an independent cohort replicated the association. A total of some 180 TCR beta chains were listed by the study as associated with cytomegalovirus. About 17 rarely observed V segments, including chromosome 9 orphons, were excluded from the earlier analysis of just under 600 of the donors because counts were too low. In an earlier analysis of over 550 of the donors, most TCR beta V segments were observed in productive rearrangements about 90% or about 30% of the time, broadly matching IMGT annotations. A later genetic analysis reported fewer N-insertions in productive TCRs among donors in an Asian-associated ancestry cluster than the roughly 700-donor mean. HLA typing was unavailable for some donors at each locus, so association tests used only the typed subset. This cohort had only TCR beta chains sequenced, and the lack of alpha or paired-chain data limited which features could be detected. Some IMGT-functional V segments, including TRBV6-2 and TRBV6-3, could not be told apart with the 87-base-pair reads, so those segments were excluded. According to a later analysis, TCR association rates differed among HLA loci, with DRB1 alleles showing the most associated TCRs and HLA-C alleles showing the fewest. The authors suggested that the approach could potentially be extended to other disease states and immunological phenotypes. A cluster of highly shared sequence variants was judged likely to represent a technical artifact of the sequencing pipeline. A further reported finding was that TCR beta sequences accurately predicted the HLA-A and HLA-B alleles for most subjects in the first cohort.

Remarks on this clone: Its binding antigen is unknown. No quality values exist for individual bases; no much larger clone is one base distant.

V is pruned by 10 bases and J by 4 bases, leaving 7 bases of the junction without a gene match. The CDR3 measures 13 amino acids from cysteine to phenylalanine. The DNA shown is the 39-base CDR3, in frame from base 1. In the germline V gene (reference sequence), CDR1 corresponds to MNHNY and CDR2 to SVGAGI. The cohort consisted of approximately 670 healthy bone marrow donors. At the time of sampling, all cohort members were nominally healthy, though unrecorded immune exposures were likely present. The donor was CMV seronegative and belonged to the group of 352 seronegative cohort members. A peripheral blood sample was provided by each donor, and peripheral blood mononuclear cells were used for TCR beta sequencing. The Qiagen DNeasy Blood Extraction Kit was used to extract genomic DNA from the blood cell samples. Libraries were constructed by the immunoSEQ multiplex PCR assay. For the multiplex PCR, a mixture combining 60 forward primers for TCR Vbeta segments and 13 reverse primers for TCR Jbeta segments was used. The CDR3 region of rearranged TCR beta genes was amplified from genomic DNA with a multiplex PCR assay. On the Illumina HiSeq System, the amplified TCR beta libraries were sequenced as 87-base-pair reads. Per the source publication's procedure: A later analysis counted 65 million to 90 million unique TCR beta chains across the 650 to 800 repertoires, and roughly 11 million of these chains were shared by at least two donors. Raw reads were error-corrected and collapsed into unique sequences by a nearest-neighbor algorithm in which closely related sequences were merged to remove PCR and sequencing errors. Alignment of CDR3 sequences to IMGT reference sequences was used to assign V, D and J gene segments. For a sequence to be retained, a match of at least six nucleotides was required to both a V gene segment and a J gene segment. A rearrangement counted as productive if the CDR3 had no stop codons and remained in frame with V and J, and every other rearrangement counted as non-productive. Following IMGT convention, CDR3 was defined as the stretch from the second conserved V-encoded cysteine to the conserved J-encoded phenylalanine. In an earlier analysis of 550 to 650 of the donors, sequences lacking an unambiguous match to a single V gene segment were excluded. In an earlier analysis of a few hundred of the donors, a V segment was called functional when productive rearrangements were above 56.7%, and segregating when the standard deviation between donors exceeded 5%. A statistical classification framework was built to diagnose cytomegalovirus status from the catalog of TCR beta chain sequences. V and J gene assignment, in a later analysis, came from comparing TCR nucleotide sequences with IMGT/GENE-DB human TR gene sequences. A later analysis assigned CDR3 sequences and most-parsimonious VDJ recombination scenarios with the TCRdist pipeline. A later analysis defined each TCR beta chain by its CDR3 amino acid sequence plus V-gene family, and excluded reads lacking a unique V-gene family. A later analysis removed several hundred highly shared, low-generation-probability nucleotide sequences to deal with suspected cross-contamination and a sequencing artifact. In a later analysis, a clonal expansion index for each public chain was calculated from normalized within-repertoire ranks of inferred template counts. Generation probabilities in a later analysis came from a VDJ recombination model fitted to out-of-frame rearrangements, and those results were checked against IGoR. In a later analysis, TCR-TCR, TCR-HLA and TCR-CMV co-occurrence was scored with hypergeometric tests, and a repertoire-size bias correction was applied to TCR pairs. In a later analysis, false discovery rates were estimated by permuting HLA or CMV assignments 20 times. In a later analysis, co-occurring TCRs were grouped using DBSCAN, with TCRdist sequence similarity added in when clustering inside HLA-allele-positive subsets. Repertoires with fewer than 30,000 or more than 120,000 public chains, plus five repertoires with anomalous nucleotide sharing, were excluded from co-occurrence clustering. Drawn from immuneACCESS, this table holds only the in-frame rearrangements with V and J called that TCRdb kept. Clones are partly lost; checked studies trace under half to an unresolved V gene and leave the rest unexplained. V and J calls and clone size are those listed in that table; D and trimming were worked out from the DNA. The sample data list 76,000 or so clones, and less than 80% of these were observed just once. The top ten constitute 2.5% of the sample.

The TCR sequence derives from a man aged 25-45 years in good health and CMV-seronegative. Material for sequencing was PBMCs. The sequence links TRBV6-6 to TRBJ2-7, and TRBD1 matches 10 of the central bases. The nucleotides are TGTGCCAACTCTCCGGACAGGGGGTACGAGCAGTACTTC. It translates to CANSPDRGYEQYF.